The sequence of this TCR beta chain was determined in a study of cytomegalovirus exposure and HLA in healthy donors. Overall study results and limits: In a later analysis, TCR beta V- and J-gene trimming showed a link to a missense DCLRE1C variant. There were several of the most significant clusters that appeared linked to common viral pathogens in a later analysis. In an earlier analysis, productive rearrangement rates for most beta V segments clustered near 87% or 30%. The study found most TCR sequences rare, yet found some public TCRs in many donors.

A word on this clone: Its matching antigen is unknown.

The primer mix had 60 Vbeta and 13 Jbeta primers. Assay used: immunoSEQ multiplex PCR; TCRdb lists only in-frame clones, some missing. The top ten clones hold roughly 3.2% of a sample with roughly 100,000 clones, roughly three fifths of them seen once. Sequenced sample: PBMCs. The sequence derives from a man aged 55-75 years in good health and CMV-seronegative.

The CDR3 is CASSSLAGIYEQYF. Written as DNA, the CDR3 is TGTGCCAGCAGTTCACTAGCGGGGATCTACGAGCAGTACTTC. The chain links TRBV28 to TRBJ2-7; the match to TRBD2 covers 10 bases. The CDR3 loop spans 14 amino acids. The V gene's germline CDR1 is MDHEN and CDR2 SYDVKM. With 4 bases clipped from V and 3 bases from J, the junction kept 3 bases outside the gene matches.